The rows below give T cell receptor beta chains drawn from one sample of a study of neurological immune-mediated disorders. TCRdb re-derived calls from the 5' RACE reads in MiXCR, one entry per CDR3 protein. This table has tens of thousands of distinct CDR3 sequences, around 3.4% appearing once. Sequenced sample: PBMCs. The receptors shown here come from a woman aged 50 to 60 with multiple sclerosis. The CDR3 runs from the conserved cysteine through the conserved F or W. Fields, in order: V gene, D gene, J gene, CDR3 length, clone size, CDR3 DNA, CDR3 protein. A D gene is named only where the DNA matches it firmly. The size of a clone is reported for some rows only, either as once, few or many, or as a class for expanded clones.

>TRBV4-1|.|TRBJ1-6|18|few
TGCGCCAGCAGCCAAGATCTTTCTCGGCTCTCCTATAATTCAACCCTCAACTTT
CASSQDLSRLSYNSTLNF
>TRBV20-1|.|TRBJ1-1|14|many
TGCAGTGCCCCGAGTTCCCTGGCCCACACTGAAGCTTTCTTT
CSAPSSLAHTEAFF
>TRBV7-2|.|TRBJ1-2|15|many
TGTGCCAGCAGCTTTGGCCCCGATAGGACCTATGGCTACACCTTC
CASSFGPDRTYGYTF
>TRBV7-2|.|TRBJ1-1|15|many
TGTGCCAGCAGCCTCCTGGGACACCGAAACACTGAAGCTTTCTTT
CASSLLGHRNTEAFF
>TRBV4-3|.|TRBJ1-2|16|many
TGCGCCAGCAGCCAAGAAGTTCTGGGGATTAACTATGGCTACACCTTC
CASSQEVLGINYGYTF
>TRBV12-3/TRBV12-4|.|TRBJ2-3|12|many
TGTGCCAGCAGGGTTTCCCCGCGTACGCAGTATTTT
CASRVSPRTQYF
>TRBV18|.|TRBJ2-1|16|many
TGTGCCAGCTCACCGTTTGGGGGGGGCCAAAACAATGAGCAGTTCTTC
CASSPFGGGQNNEQFF
>TRBV20-1|.|TRBJ1-2|14|many
TGCAGTGCTAGAGATGGGGGGAGGTTACGGGGCTACACCTTC
CSARDGGRLRGYTF
>TRBV2|.|TRBJ1-4|10|.
TGTGCCAGCAGACAGGAAAAACTGTTTTTT
CASRQEKLFF
>TRBV5-1|.|TRBJ2-3|17|many
TGCGCAAGCACGTTATCGGGTCGGGCGGGGTTCGGAGATACGCAGTATTTT
CASTLSGRAGFGDTQYF
>TRBV5-1|TRBD1|TRBJ2-6|15|many
TGCGCCAGCAGCGCACAGGGGGCTGGGGCCAACGTCCTGACTTTC
CASSAQGAGANVLTF
>TRBV7-6|.|TRBJ1-6|13|many
TGTGCCAGCAGCTTATCAGGGGATTCACCCCTCCACTTT
CASSLSGDSPLHF
>TRBV6-6|TRBD1|TRBJ2-3|15|.
TGTGCCAGCAGTTACTTCAGGGGGCACACAGATACGCAGTATTTT
CASSYFRGHTDTQYF
>TRBV20-1|TRBD1|TRBJ1-5|12|many
TGCAGTGCTTCAGGGGGCAAACAGCCCCAGCATTTT
CSASGGKQPQHF
>TRBV5-1|.|TRBJ2-6|16|many
TGCGCCAGCCGCCGGGACACCGTCTCTGGGGCCAACGTCCTGACTTTC
CASRRDTVSGANVLTF
>TRBV20-1|.|TRBJ2-7|12|many
TGCAGTGCTAGAGATAGGGACTACGAGCAGTACTTC
CSARDRDYEQYF
>TRBV7-6|.|TRBJ2-7|18|many
TGTGCCAGCAGCTTAGAGACCCCGGAGGGGCACCTATCCTACGAGCAGTACTTC
CASSLETPEGHLSYEQYF
>TRBV5-1|.|TRBJ2-5|17|many
TGCGCCAGCGGCGTGGGGGCAGGGACACCCAACCAAGAGACCCAGTACTTC
CASGVGAGTPNQETQYF
>TRBV27|.|TRBJ1-1|14|many
TGTGCCAGCAGATCCGTTCTGGGGAACACTGAAGCTTTCTTT
CASRSVLGNTEAFF
>TRBV6-1|TRBD1|TRBJ1-1|15|many
TGTGCCAGCAGTTCAGACGACAGGGCTTTCGAGGGTGCTTTCTTT
CASSSDDRAFEGAFF
>TRBV7-2|TRBD1|TRBJ2-5|13|many
TGTGCCAGCAGCTCTCAGGGGGTAGAGACCCAGTACTTC
CASSSQGVETQYF